Shown below are 8 T cell receptor beta chains from a single sample sequenced in a study of patients and donors after allogeneic stem cell transplantation (dated by TCRdb to the early 2020s). Receptor amplification or capture employed RT-PCR. Instrument on record: NextSeq 550. Clones were called with MiXCR by TCRdb after fastp trimmed the public reads at Q25, and only in-frame beta chains were retained. Duplicate CDR3 protein sequences are folded into a single record with the most common DNA and genes. The sample table lists some 11,000 distinct CDR3 sequences, less than 25% of them with a count of one. The top ten clones comprise approximately 55% of the sample. Sequencing was performed on blood, either unsorted or a sorted T cell fraction (not recorded which). These TCRs come from a human donor who was either an allogeneic HSCT recipient or a stem cell or donor lymphocyte infusion donor (not recorded which). It is not recorded whose cells these are; they may come from a transplant donor.

The table lists this clonotype with many counts. This chain uses TRBV20-1 with TRBJ1-6; D remains unclear. The V end was cut by 6 bases, the J end by 9 bases, with 15 bases between. Looked up from germline, CDR1 is DFQATT and CDR2 is SNEGSKA (reference sequence). This CDR3 has 13 amino acids. CDR3 in DNA: TGCAGTGCCGTTCCGCGGCCCGCTTCACCCCTCCACTTT. The encoded protein is CSAVPRPASPLHF.

This clonotype was picked up a small number of times. The chain employs TRBV9 and TRBJ1-5, with a possible D match to TRBD1 (6 bases). V was clipped by 4 bases and J by 4 bases, with 12 bases between them. The length of the CDR3 is 14 residues. Germline lookup yields CDR1 SGDLS and CDR2 YYNGEE. CDR3 loop: CASSTGQPNQPQHF. The DNA for the CDR3 is TGTGCCAGCAGCACGGGACAACCAAATCAGCCCCAGCATTTT.

The chain combines TRBV30 with TRBJ1-5; D remains ambiguous. V was shortened by 2 bases and J by 4 bases, with 9 bases between the two germline ends. Germline CDR1 and CDR2: GTSNPN and SVGIG (reference sequence). The CDR3 runs 13 residues. CDR3 protein: CAWSLTLNQPQHF. The CDR3 DNA sequence: TGTGCCTGGAGTCTAACCCTAAATCAGCCCCAGCATTTT.

This clonotype was observed many times. The chain carries TRBV20-1 and TRBJ2-1; TRBD2 matches 7 bases. Per germline, CDR1 DFQATT and CDR2 SNEGSKA (reference sequence). The CDR3 is 14 amino acids. J was trimmed by 7 bases and V by 2 bases; bases with no gene match: 8. CDR3 sequence reads: CSARRLAAWNEQFF. The CDR3 bases are TGCAGTGCTAGACGGCTAGCGGCCTGGAATGAGCAGTTCTTC.

This clonotype appeared many times. The rearrangement uses TRBV5-1 and TRBJ1-1; no definite D call. Trimming cost V 1 base and J 7 bases, with 8 bases left between them. CDR1 is SGHRS and CDR2 is YFSETQ in the germline V gene. This CDR3 comprises 12 residues. For the CDR3, the DNA is TGCGCCAGCAGCTTGTTTGGGATTGAAGCTTTCTTT. It specifies CASSLFGIEAFF.

In its sample, this clonotype was seen a few times. This chain joins TRBV5-8 and TRBJ1-1, with TRBD1 as a possible D gene (5 bases). The CDR3 length is 13 residues. Trimming took off 7 bases at V and 7 bases at J, with 17 bases between the two ends. Germline CDR1 reads SGHTS; CDR2 reads YDEGEE. CDR3 in DNA: TGTGCCAGCCACTACCAGCGCAGGGATGAAGCTTTCTTT. Protein sequence: CASHYQRRDEAFF.

This chain connects TRBV2 to TRBJ2-7, with 12 nucleotides matching TRBD2. The CDR3 is 14 amino acids. Germline CDR1 is SNHLY and CDR2 is FYNNEI. V shed 5 bases and J 6 bases; nucleotides not matched to a gene: 5. As DNA, the CDR3 is TGTGCCAGCAGTTGGACTAGCGGGGCCCCCGAGCAGTACTTC. Encoded protein: CASSWTSGAPEQYF.

The rearrangement links TRBV12-3 or TRBV12-4 to TRBJ1-3; D is uncertain. V lost 3 bases, J lost 0 bases, and 9 bases lay in between. The CDR3 is made up of 15 amino acids. The CDR3 DNA sequence: TGTGCCAGCAGTTTTAGTTCACCCTCTGGAAACACCATATATTTT. Protein: CASSFSSPSGNTIYF.